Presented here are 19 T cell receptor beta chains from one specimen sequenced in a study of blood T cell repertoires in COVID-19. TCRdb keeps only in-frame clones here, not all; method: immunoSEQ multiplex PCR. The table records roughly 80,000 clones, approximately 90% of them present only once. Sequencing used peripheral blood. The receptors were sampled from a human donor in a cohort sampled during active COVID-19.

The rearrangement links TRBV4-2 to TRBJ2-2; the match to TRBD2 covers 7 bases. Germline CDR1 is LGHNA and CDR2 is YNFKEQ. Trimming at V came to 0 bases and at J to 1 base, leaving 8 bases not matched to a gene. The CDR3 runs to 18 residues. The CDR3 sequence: CASSQEWASGVNTGELFF. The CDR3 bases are TGTGCCAGCAGCCAAGAATGGGCTAGCGGAGTGAACACCGGGGAGCTGTTTTTT.

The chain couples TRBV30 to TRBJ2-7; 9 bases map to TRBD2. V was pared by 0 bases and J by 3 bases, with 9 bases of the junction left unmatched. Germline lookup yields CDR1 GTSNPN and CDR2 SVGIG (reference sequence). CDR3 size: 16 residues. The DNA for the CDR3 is TGTGCCTGGAGTGTGCCCCGGCGGGGGGGTTACTACGAGCAGTACTTC. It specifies CAWSVPRRGGYYEQYF.

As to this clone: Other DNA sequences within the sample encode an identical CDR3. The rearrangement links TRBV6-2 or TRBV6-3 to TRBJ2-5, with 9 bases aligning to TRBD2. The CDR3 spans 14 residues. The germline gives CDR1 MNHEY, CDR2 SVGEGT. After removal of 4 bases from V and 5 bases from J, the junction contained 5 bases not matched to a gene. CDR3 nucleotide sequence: TGTGCCAGCAGTTCCTTAGCGGGAGTTGAGACCCAGTACTTC. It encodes CASSSLAGVETQYF.

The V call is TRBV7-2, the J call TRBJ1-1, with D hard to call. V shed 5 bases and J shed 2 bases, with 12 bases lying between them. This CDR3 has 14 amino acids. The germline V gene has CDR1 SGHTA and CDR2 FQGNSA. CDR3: CASSTWTGNTEAFF. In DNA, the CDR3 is TGTGCCAGCAGCACCTGGACGGGAAACACTGAAGCTTTCTTT.

CDR3 loop: CASLAGGSNQPQHF. The CDR3 nucleotides read TGTGCCAGCCTGGCAGGGGGCAGCAATCAGCCCCAGCATTTT. The chain couples TRBV6-5 to TRBJ1-5, with 8 bases identical to TRBD1. J gave up 1 base and V 8 bases, and 4 bases lay outside the gene matches. In germline, CDR1 is MNHEY, CDR2 SVGAGI. The CDR3 sequence is 14 residues long.

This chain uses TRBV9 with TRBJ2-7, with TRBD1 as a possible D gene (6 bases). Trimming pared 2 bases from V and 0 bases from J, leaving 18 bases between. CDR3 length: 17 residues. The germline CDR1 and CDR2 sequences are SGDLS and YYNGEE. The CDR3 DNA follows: TGTGCCAGCAGCGTTAGTCCTTCAGGGGTCAACTCCTACGAGCAGTACTTC. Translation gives CASSVSPSGVNSYEQYF.

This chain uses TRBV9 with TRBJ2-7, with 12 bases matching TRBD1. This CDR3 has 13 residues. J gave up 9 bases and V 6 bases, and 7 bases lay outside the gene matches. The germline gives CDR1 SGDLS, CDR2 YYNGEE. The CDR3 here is CASTIGTGGVQYF. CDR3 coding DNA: TGTGCCAGCACCATCGGGACAGGGGGCGTGCAGTACTTC. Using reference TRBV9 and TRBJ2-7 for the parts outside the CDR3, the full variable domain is DSGVTQTPKHLITATGQRVTLRCSPRSGDLSVYWYQQSLDQGLQFLIQYYNGEERAKGNILERFSAQQFPDLHSELNLSSLELGDSALYFCASTIGTGGVQYFGPGTRLTVT.

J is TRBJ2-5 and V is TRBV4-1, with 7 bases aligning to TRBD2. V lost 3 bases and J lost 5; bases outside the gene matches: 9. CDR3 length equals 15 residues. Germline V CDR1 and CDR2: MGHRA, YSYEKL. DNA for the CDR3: TGCGCCAGCAGCCAGGTTTTTATGGGAGGGGAGACCCAGTACTTC. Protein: CASSQVFMGGETQYF.

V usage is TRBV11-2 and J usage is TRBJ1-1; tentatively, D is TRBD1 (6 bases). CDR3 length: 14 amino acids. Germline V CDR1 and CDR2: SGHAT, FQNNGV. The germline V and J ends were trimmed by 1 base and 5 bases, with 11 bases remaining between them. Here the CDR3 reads CASSLVGQGTEAFF. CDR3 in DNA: TGTGCCAGCAGCTTAGTAGGGCAGGGGACTGAAGCTTTCTTT.

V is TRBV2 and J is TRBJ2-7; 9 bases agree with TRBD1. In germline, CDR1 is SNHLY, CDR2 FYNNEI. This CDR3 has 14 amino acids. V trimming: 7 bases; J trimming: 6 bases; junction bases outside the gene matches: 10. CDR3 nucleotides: TGTGCCAGCACCCTACTACAGGGGGCGGGCGAGCAGTACTTC. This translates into CASTLLQGAGEQYF.

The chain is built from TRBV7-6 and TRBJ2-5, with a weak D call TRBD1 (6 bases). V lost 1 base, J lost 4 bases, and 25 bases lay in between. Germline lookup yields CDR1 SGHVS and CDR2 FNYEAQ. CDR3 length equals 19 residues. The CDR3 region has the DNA TGTGCCAGCAGCTTAGGCCCCCCGGACCCATGGGGGCGAGTAGAGACCCAGTACTTC. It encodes CASSLGPPDPWGRVETQYF.

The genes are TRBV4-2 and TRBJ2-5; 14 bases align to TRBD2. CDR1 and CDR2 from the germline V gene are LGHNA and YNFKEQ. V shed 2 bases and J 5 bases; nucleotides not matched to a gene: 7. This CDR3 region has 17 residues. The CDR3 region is CASSQSGTSGRRETQYF. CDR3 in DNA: TGTGCCAGCAGCCAATCGGGGACTAGCGGGAGACGGGAGACCCAGTACTTC.

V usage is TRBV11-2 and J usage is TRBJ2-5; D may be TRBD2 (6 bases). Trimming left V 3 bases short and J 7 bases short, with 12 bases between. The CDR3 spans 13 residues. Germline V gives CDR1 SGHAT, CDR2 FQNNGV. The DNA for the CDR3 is TGTGCCAGCAGCTTTGGGGGAGGTCCGACCCAGTACTTC. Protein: CASSFGGGPTQYF. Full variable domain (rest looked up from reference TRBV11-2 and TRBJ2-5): EAGVAQSPRYKIIEKRQSVAFWCNPISGHATLYWYQQILGQGPKLLIQFQNNGVVDDSQLPKDRFSAERLKGVDSTLKIQPAKLEDSAVYLCASSFGGGPTQYFGPGTRLLVL.

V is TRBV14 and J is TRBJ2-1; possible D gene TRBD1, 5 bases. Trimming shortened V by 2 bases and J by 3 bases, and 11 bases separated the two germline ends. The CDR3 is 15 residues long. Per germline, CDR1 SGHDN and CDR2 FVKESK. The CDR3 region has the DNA TGTGCCAGCAGCCAAATACAGACAGTCTACAATGAGCAGTTCTTC. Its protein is CASSQIQTVYNEQFF.

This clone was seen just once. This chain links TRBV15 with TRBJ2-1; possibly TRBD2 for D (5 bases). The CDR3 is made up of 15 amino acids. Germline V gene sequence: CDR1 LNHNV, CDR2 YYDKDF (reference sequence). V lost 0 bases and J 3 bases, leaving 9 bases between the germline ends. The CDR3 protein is CATSREVGSYNEQFF. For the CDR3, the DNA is TGTGCCACCAGCAGAGAGGTGGGGAGCTACAATGAGCAGTTCTTC.

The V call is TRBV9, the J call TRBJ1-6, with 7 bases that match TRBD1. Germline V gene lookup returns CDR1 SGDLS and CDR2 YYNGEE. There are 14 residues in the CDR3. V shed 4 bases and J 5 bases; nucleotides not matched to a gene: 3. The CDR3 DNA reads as TGTGCCAGCAGCCTTACAGGGGATAATTCACCCCTCCACTTT. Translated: CASSLTGDNSPLHF.

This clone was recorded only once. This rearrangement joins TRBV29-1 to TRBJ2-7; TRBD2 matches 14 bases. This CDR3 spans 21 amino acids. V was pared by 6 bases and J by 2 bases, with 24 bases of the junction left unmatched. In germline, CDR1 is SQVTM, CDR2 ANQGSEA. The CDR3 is CSVGQGARGTSGSFSPYEQYF. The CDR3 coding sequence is TGCAGCGTGGGGCAGGGGGCGCGAGGGACTAGCGGGAGTTTTAGCCCCTACGAGCAGTACTTC.

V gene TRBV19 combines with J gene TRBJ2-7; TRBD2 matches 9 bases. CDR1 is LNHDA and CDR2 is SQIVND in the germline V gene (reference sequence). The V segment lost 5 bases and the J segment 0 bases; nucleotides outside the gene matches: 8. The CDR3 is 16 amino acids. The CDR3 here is CASSLRLAGSSYEQYF. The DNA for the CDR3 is TGTGCCAGTAGTTTGCGTCTAGCGGGGAGCTCCTACGAGCAGTACTTC.

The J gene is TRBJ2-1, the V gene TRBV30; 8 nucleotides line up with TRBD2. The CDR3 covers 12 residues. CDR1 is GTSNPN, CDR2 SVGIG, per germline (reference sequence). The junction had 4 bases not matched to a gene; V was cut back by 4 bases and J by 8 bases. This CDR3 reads CAWTARGDEQFF. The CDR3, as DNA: TGTGCCTGGACCGCGCGGGGGGATGAGCAGTTCTTC.